The clone carrying this T cell receptor beta chain was seen many times. Antigen unknown. The data belong to a study of tumor-infiltrating lymphocytes in primary liver carcinoma. General observations from the study: Top-250-clone fractions were significantly higher in tumors than in blood (p = 0.039). Unsorted bulk samples meant CD4+ and CD8+ repertoires went uncompared. Lower overlap was observed for tumor-adjacent and tumor-blood pairs relative to tumor region pairs.

Germline CDR1 SQVTM, CDR2 ANQGSEA. This CDR3 is 11 amino acids long. The J segment lost 4 bases and the V segment lost 6 bases, leaving 3 bases of the junction unmatched. With a constant-region primer, TCR beta cDNA was made from approximately 500 ng of total RNA. Three nested multiplex PCR rounds of slightly modified ARM-PCR generated TCR beta libraries. It was with TRBV1-TRBV30 forward primers and a C-beta reverse primer that the first two PCR rounds were run, at about 10 cycles each. TCRdb passed the multiplex PCR reads through MiXCR, listing each CDR3 protein once. The sample lists almost 200,000 distinct CDR3 sequences, less than 65% occurring once. They got blood RNA out of unsorted whole blood and also pulled out germline DNA. Chronic HBV infection affected patients, none of whom had received treatment.

Sequencing was carried out using peripheral blood. This TCR came from a woman aged 55-69 years with primary liver carcinoma and hepatitis B virus infection. The chain couples TRBV29-1 to TRBJ2-7; 7 bases align to TRBD2. CDR3 sequence: CSVDGGYEQYF. Written as DNA, the CDR3 is TGCAGCGTAGACGGGGGGTACGAGCAGTACTTC.